This TCR beta chain was sequenced in a study of T cell responses to AZD1222 COVID-19 vaccine. Findings and caveats of the study: Nearly half of the spike-specific TCRs reportedly recognize variant regions that carry no mutations. Repertoire sampling happened only post peak T cell response. Once two AZD1222 doses were given, Spike-specific TCR breadth and depth went up.

Per the germline V gene, CDR1 is MDHEN and CDR2 is SYDVKM. The CDR3 contains 13 residues. V lost 6 bases, J lost 4 bases, and 12 bases lay in between. Libraries were prepared by immunoSEQ multiplex PCR; TCRdb keeps only in-frame clonotypes and omits some of them. The sample yields roughly 120,000 clones, 85% to 90% seen once. About this clone itself: No antigen is known for it.

The material sequenced was peripheral blood, taken on day 0 of AZD1222 vaccination. The chain carries TRBV28 and TRBJ1-2; possibly TRBD1 for D (5 bases). The source is an adult in good health. The CDR3 sequence is CASSPMGLYGYTF. CDR3 DNA: TGTGCCAGCAGCCCCATGGGGCTCTATGGCTACACCTTC.